This record looks at one T cell receptor beta chain sequence and its context. This sample is drawn from a study of cytomegalovirus exposure and HLA in healthy donors. The method was immunoSEQ multiplex PCR; TCRdb's version includes in-frame clones alone and lacks a portion of them. This sample yields about 63,000 clones, of which roughly 90% are seen a single time; 0.95% to 1.5% belongs to the top ten. CDR1 and CDR2 from the germline V gene are SGHVS and FNYEAQ. V lost 5 bases and J lost 3; bases outside the gene matches: 4. The CDR3 has 15 amino acids. This sequence joins TRBV7-6 and TRBJ2-1, with TRBD2 identical over 10 bases. Sequencing used PBMCs. The clonotype originates from a woman aged 18-35 years in good health and CMV-seronegative. The DNA of the CDR3 is TGTGCCAGCAGCCCCACTAGCGGGATCTACAATGAGCAGTTCTTC. It is translated as CASSPTSGIYNEQFF.